The present T cell receptor beta chain was sequenced within a study of blood T cell repertoires in COVID-19 (dated by TCRdb to the early 2020s). Concerning the study at large: Collaborator samples came from the United States, Italy and Spain and covered acute and convalescent phases of COVID-19. The prospective study material was composed of cDNA or gDNA derived from T cells, B-cell-depleted T cells, or PBMCs. The dataset comprised deeply sampled blood TCRbeta repertoires from subjects exposed to, actively infected with, or recovered from COVID-19. A freely available public database, intended as a resource for researchers studying the immune response to SARS-CoV-2, is where the repertoires were released. Samples came from the ongoing ImmuneRACE study (first 160 participants) plus 1,254 subjects from 6 global collaborators. A de-identified subject ID, COVID-19 status, age in years and sex were almost always included in the sample metadata. Where HLA class I and class II types were available, the types were taken from metadata supplied by the sample provider, not from assay-based typing. The full study reports these points: The quantity of clinical and demographic metadata differed by source and by participant and was supplied without curation.

The immunoSEQ Assay, a bias-controlled multiplex PCR, was used to amplify TCRbeta CDR3 regions from genomic DNA. The study's processing was this. Within the assay, amplification of reference gene primers was used to estimate how many nucleated cells each sample contained. To quantify the absolute abundance of each unique TCRbeta CDR3 rearrangement, sequence reads were collapsed and filtered. For each sample, productive Simpson clonality was calculated as the square root of Simpson's diversity index over productive rearrangements. TCRdb took this table from immuneACCESS and kept in-frame rearrangements with V and J called. Such tables lack part of the clones; where checked against another copy, unresolved V genes explain under half of the gap, and the rest is unexplained. V and J calls plus clone size are reproduced from that table; the DNA served to infer D and trimming. Counted in this sample were about 120,000 clones; about 82% of them appeared once. Roughly 17% of the sample is held by the ten biggest clonotypes.

The collaborating institutions used their own protocols to collect whole blood in K2EDTA tubes. For TCRbeta analysis, collaborator samples were shipped as frozen whole blood, as isolated PBMCs, or as DNA extracted from either sample type. Counted from cysteine to phenylalanine, this CDR3 has 16 amino acids. CDR3 DNA only is kept here, 48 bases in frame from base 1. Trimming leaves V shorter by 5 bases and J shorter by 6 bases, with the junction holding 12 bases beyond the gene matches. The germline V gene gives CDR1 as SGHTA and CDR2 as FQGNSA. About this clone itself: Its binding antigen is unknown. There are no base qualities to consult, and no much larger clone falls within one base.

The source of this sequence is a man aged 55 to 70 with active or convalescent COVID-19. The V and J segments used are TRBV7-2 and TRBJ2-7; TRBD1 lines up with 11 middle nucleotides. The sample consisted of peripheral blood. Here the CDR3 is given as CASSPRDRGSLSEQYF. At the DNA level, the sequence is TGTGCCAGCAGCCCGCGGGACAGGGGGAGTCTTAGCGAGCAGTACTTC. Joined to the reference TRBV7-2 and TRBJ2-7 proteins, this CDR3 gives the full variable domain: GAGVSQSPSNKVTEKGKDVELRCDPISGHTALYWYRQSLGQGLEFLIYFQGNSAPDKSGLPSDRFSAERTGGSVSTLTIQRTQQEDSAVYLCASSPRDRGSLSEQYFGPGTRLTVT.